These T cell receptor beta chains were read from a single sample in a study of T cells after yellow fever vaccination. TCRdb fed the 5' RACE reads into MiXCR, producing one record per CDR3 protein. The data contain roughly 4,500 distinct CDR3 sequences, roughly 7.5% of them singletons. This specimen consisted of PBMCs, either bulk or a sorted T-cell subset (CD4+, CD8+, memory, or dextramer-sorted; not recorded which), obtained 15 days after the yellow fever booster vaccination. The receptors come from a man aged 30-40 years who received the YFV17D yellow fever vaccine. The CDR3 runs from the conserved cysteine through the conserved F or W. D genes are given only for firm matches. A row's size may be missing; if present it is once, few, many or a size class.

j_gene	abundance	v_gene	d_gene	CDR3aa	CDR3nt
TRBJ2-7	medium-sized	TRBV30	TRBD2	CAWSGLVGTNYEQYF	TGTGCCTGGAGTGGTCTAGTGGGGACTAACTACGAGCAGTACTTC
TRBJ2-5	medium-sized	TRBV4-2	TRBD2	CASSPQAGLVTETQYF	TGTGCCAGCAGCCCCCAAGCCGGACTAGTAACAGAGACCCAGTACTTC
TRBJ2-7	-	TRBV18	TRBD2	CASSTSASGYEQYF	TGTGCCAGCTCAACTAGCGCTAGTGGCTACGAGCAGTACTTC
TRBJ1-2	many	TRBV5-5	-	CASSLIGRSDYGYTF	TGTGCCAGCAGCTTGATTGGGCGGAGCGACTATGGCTACACCTTC
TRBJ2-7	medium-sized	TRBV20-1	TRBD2	CSAIAGLASTFYEQYF	TGCAGTGCTATCGCGGGACTAGCTTCAACATTCTACGAGCAGTACTTC
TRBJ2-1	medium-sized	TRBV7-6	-	CASSFRKYNEQFF	TGTGCCAGCAGCTTTAGGAAATACAATGAGCAGTTCTTC
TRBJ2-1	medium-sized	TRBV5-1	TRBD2	CASSLGLAGIGEQFF	TGCGCCAGCAGCTTGGGCCTAGCGGGAATCGGGGAGCAGTTCTTC
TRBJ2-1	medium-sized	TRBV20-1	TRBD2	CSASGTSGVNEQFF	TGCAGTGCTTCCGGGACTAGCGGGGTCAATGAGCAGTTCTTC
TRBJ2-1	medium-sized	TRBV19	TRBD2	CASSGPGTSGLYNEQFF	TGTGCCAGTAGTGGACCCGGGACTAGCGGACTCTACAATGAGCAGTTCTTC
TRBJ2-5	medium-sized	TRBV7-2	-	CASSLSELAVGETQYF	TGTGCCAGCAGCTTATCGGAACTAGCCGTGGGAGAGACCCAGTACTTC
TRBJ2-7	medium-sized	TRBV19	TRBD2	CASSILTSGSRGEQYF	TGTGCCAGTAGTATCCTGACTAGCGGGAGTCGGGGCGAGCAGTACTTC
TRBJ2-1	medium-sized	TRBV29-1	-	CSVSSPGDEQFF	TGCAGCGTCTCAAGCCCAGGGGATGAGCAGTTCTTC
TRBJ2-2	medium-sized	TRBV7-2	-	CASRPTTRDTGELFF	TGTGCCAGCAGGCCGACCACACGGGACACCGGGGAGCTGTTTTTT
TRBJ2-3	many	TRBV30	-	CAWSVKSSYGTDTQYF	TGTGCCTGGAGTGTAAAATCCAGTTATGGCACAGATACGCAGTATTTT
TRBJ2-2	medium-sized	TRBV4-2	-	CASSQDDRASHGELFF	TGTGCCAGCAGCCAAGATGACCGGGCCTCACACGGGGAGCTGTTTTTT
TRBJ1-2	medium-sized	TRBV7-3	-	CASSLNSNYGYTF	TGTGCCAGCAGCTTAAACAGTAACTATGGCTACACCTTC
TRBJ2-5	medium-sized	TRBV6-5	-	CASTSPRGTSKETQYF	TGTGCCAGCACCTCCCCTAGGGGTACTAGCAAAGAGACCCAGTACTTC
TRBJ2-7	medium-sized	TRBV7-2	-	CASRVQAVGTYEQYF	TGTGCCAGCAGGGTGCAAGCGGTGGGGACCTACGAGCAGTACTTC
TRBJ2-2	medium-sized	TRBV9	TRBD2	CASSPRLAGVTGELFF	TGTGCCAGCAGCCCCAGACTAGCGGGAGTCACCGGGGAGCTGTTTTTT
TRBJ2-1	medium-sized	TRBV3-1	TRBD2	CASSLRTSGSSNEQFF	TGTGCCAGCAGCCTCCGAACTAGCGGGAGTAGTAATGAGCAGTTCTTC
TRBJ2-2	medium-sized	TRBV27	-	CASSFPDSGELFF	TGTGCCAGCAGTTTCCCCGATAGCGGGGAGCTGTTTTTT
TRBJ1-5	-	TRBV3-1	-	CASSKQVNQPQHF	TGTGCCAGCTCCAAGCAGGTCAATCAGCCACAGCATTTT
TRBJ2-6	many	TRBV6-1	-	CASSGKNSGANVLTF	TGTGCCAGCAGCGGGAAGAACTCTGGGGCCAACGTCCTGACTTTC
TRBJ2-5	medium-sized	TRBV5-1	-	CASSLGTPRETQYF	TGCGCCAGCAGCTTGGGGACACCTCGGGAGACCCAGTACTTC